The 19 T cell receptor beta chains below were found in one sample sequenced in a study of T cell changes during pregnancy in multiple sclerosis. The assay was immunoSEQ multiplex PCR, and TCRdb's table has in-frame clones only and misses some. The sample consists of about 49,000 clones, roughly 93% of them appearing once. Sequencing used CD4+ T cells from peripheral blood mononuclear cells, obtained in the second trimester of pregnancy. The receptors originated from a female donor in good health, enrolled as a control in a pregnancy study.

V usage is TRBV7-9 and J usage is TRBJ2-6, with 7 positions matching TRBD2. The junction had 13 bases not matched to a gene; V was cut back by 5 bases and J by 0 bases. CDR3 length equals 19 residues. Germline CDR1 and CDR2: SEHNR and FQNEAQ (reference sequence). CDR3: CASSPRGGAPGSGANVLTF. The CDR3 DNA sequence: TGTGCCAGCAGCCCCCGGGGAGGGGCCCCTGGCTCTGGGGCCAACGTCCTGACTTTC.

J is TRBJ2-5 and V is TRBV4-2, with a weak D call TRBD2 (6 bases). CDR3 length equals 15 residues. Germline lookup yields CDR1 LGHNA and CDR2 YNFKEQ. V dropped 5 bases and J dropped 1 base, with 14 bases sitting between them. The CDR3: CASSARRGSQETQYF. As DNA, the CDR3 is TGTGCCAGCAGCGCCCGGAGGGGTAGCCAAGAGACCCAGTACTTC.

This chain connects TRBV21-1 to TRBJ2-1; no check of the table's D call, TRBD2, against the DNA was made. TRBV21-1 is a listed pseudogene. This CDR3 region has 14 residues. This CDR3 is CAPMELIWYNEQFF. The CDR3 DNA follows: TGTGCCCCGATGGAGTTAATTTGGTACAATGAGCAGTTCTTC.

The V and J genes are TRBV28 and TRBJ2-7; 10 nucleotides match TRBD1. Germline CDR1 and CDR2: MDHEN and SYDVKM. Losses at the gene ends were 4 bases for V and 2 bases for J; bases not matched to a gene: 2. CDR3 length equals 14 residues. The CDR3 protein is CASSSGTGAYEQYF. The CDR3, as DNA: TGTGCCAGCAGTTCCGGGACAGGGGCCTACGAGCAGTACTTC.

The chain is built from TRBV27 and TRBJ1-2; TRBD1 matches at 7 bases. This CDR3 is built from 16 residues. Germline CDR1 is MNHEY and CDR2 is SMNVEV (reference sequence). The V gene end was trimmed by 10 bases and the J gene end by 4 bases; junction bases not matched to a gene: 18. CDR3 DNA: TGTGCCACCACCTCTCGGACAGGAGGCCGTAGCTATGGCTACACCTTC. Protein product: CATTSRTGGRSYGYTF.

The chain links TRBV29-1 to TRBJ2-3, with D perhaps TRBD1 (5 bases). CDR3 length: 13 residues. Trimming took off 5 bases at V and 3 bases at J, with 12 bases between the two ends. Germline-derived CDR1 and CDR2 are SQVTM and ANQGSEA. The CDR3 protein is CSVQGRFTDTQYF. CDR3 DNA sequence: TGCAGCGTTCAGGGTCGGTTTACAGATACGCAGTATTTT.

V usage is TRBV1 and J usage is TRBJ1-5. TRBV1 is shown as a pseudogene. This CDR3 contains 16 residues. The CDR3 region is CTSSQNSGDSNQPQHF. The CDR3 region has the DNA TGCACCAGCAGCCAAAACTCGGGTGATAGCAATCAGCCCCAGCATTTT.

The chain employs TRBV7-2 and TRBJ1-6; the D gene is possibly TRBD1 (6 bases). The CDR3 contains 16 residues. With 4 bases removed from V and 5 bases from J, the gap between germline ends came to 15 bases. Germline-derived CDR1 and CDR2 are SGHTA and FQGNSA. The CDR3 reads CASSSRVQGNNSPLHF. The DNA for the CDR3 is TGTGCCAGCAGCTCGCGAGTACAGGGTAATAATTCACCCCTCCACTTT.

The V gene is TRBV6-1, the J gene TRBJ2-7, with TRBD1 identical over 10 bases. Germline assignment: CDR1 MNHNS and CDR2 SASEGT. The V gene end was trimmed by 6 bases and the J gene end by 4 bases; junction bases not matched to a gene: 6. CDR3 size: 14 residues. The CDR3 DNA reads as TGTGCCAGCAGATTGGGACAGGGGACTTACGAGCAGTACTTC. Protein: CASRLGQGTYEQYF.

The gene calls are TRBV2 and TRBJ1-4; D may be TRBD1 (5 bases). Germline V gene sequence: CDR1 SNHLY, CDR2 FYNNEI. Trimming took 3 bases from V and 5 from J, leaving 10 bases between them. CDR3 length: 14 amino acids. Here the CDR3 DNA reads TGTGCCAGCAGTGACCAACAGGCGAATGAAAAACTGTTTTTT. Its translation: CASSDQQANEKLFF.

This chain links TRBV6-1 with TRBJ2-1; a weak D match, TRBD1 (6 bases). The germline gives CDR1 MNHNS, CDR2 SASEGT. The CDR3 has 14 residues. Deletions cut 7 bases from V and 10 bases from J, with 20 bases between. CDR3 DNA: TGTGCCAGCAACCTCATTAACAGGGAGCACGAGCAGTTCTTC. Its protein is CASNLINREHEQFF.

CDR3 amino acids: CASSYSIQNYGYTF. The CDR3 DNA reads as TGTGCCAGCAGTTACTCGATACAGAACTATGGCTACACCTTC. The rearrangement uses TRBV6-5 and TRBJ1-2; D uncertain. CDR1 and CDR2 (germline): MNHEY, SVGAGI. V was clipped by 0 bases and J by 2 bases, with 7 bases between them. The CDR3 spans 14 residues.

V usage is TRBV7-2 and J usage is TRBJ2-7, with a possible D match to TRBD2 (6 bases). V gave up 5 bases and J gave up 3 bases, with 17 bases separating them. CDR3 length: 15 amino acids. CDR1 and CDR2 from the germline V gene are SGHTA and FQGNSA. CDR3 region: CASSPDRDLVYEQYF. CDR3 in DNA: TGTGCCAGCAGCCCAGACCGGGACTTAGTCTACGAGCAGTACTTC.

The chain carries TRBV21-1 and TRBJ2-3; the table's D call, TRBD2, was not checked against the DNA. TRBV21-1 is a pseudogene locus. This CDR3 spans 14 amino acids. CDR3 residues: CASAGASGRDTQYF. The CDR3 DNA sequence: TGTGCCAGCGCGGGGGCTAGCGGGCGAGATACGCAGTATTTT.

The chain joins TRBV18 to TRBJ1-1; 7 positions match TRBD1. This CDR3 is 17 amino acids long. Per germline, CDR1 KGHSH and CDR2 LQKENI. Losses at the gene ends were 0 bases for V and 4 bases for J; bases not matched to a gene: 11. CDR3: CASSPPLHGRGSTEAFF. Here the CDR3 DNA reads TGTGCCAGCTCACCACCTTTGCATGGCAGGGGGAGCACTGAAGCTTTCTTT.

The chain joins TRBV7-6 to TRBJ2-7; D possibly corresponds to TRBD1 (6 bases). Looked up from germline, CDR1 is SGHVS and CDR2 is FNYEAQ. Trimming stripped 2 bases from V and 6 bases from J, with 8 bases between. The CDR3 sequence is 12 residues long. The CDR3 coding sequence is TGTGCCAGCAGCTTAACGGACAGCGAGCAGTACTTC. It yields the protein CASSLTDSEQYF.

CDR3 nucleotide sequence: TGTGCCATCAGTGTAGCGGGGGACACCGGGGAGCTGTTTTTT. This encodes CAISVAGDTGELFF. This sequence joins TRBV10-3 and TRBJ2-2, with 9 positions matching TRBD2. Trimming cost V 4 bases and J 3 bases; bases outside gene matches: 0. Germline loops: CDR1 ENHRY, CDR2 SYGVKD. The CDR3 consists of 14 residues.

This clone was recorded once. This chain joins TRBV18 and TRBJ1-5, with 9 bases fitting TRBD1. V was pared by 5 bases and J by 1 base, with 6 bases of the junction left unmatched. Germline values: CDR1 KGHSH, CDR2 LQKENI. The CDR3 consists of 16 residues. The DNA for the CDR3 is TGTGCCAGCTCAAGGACAGGGGTCGGGAGCAATCAGCCCCAGCATTTT. As protein: CASSRTGVGSNQPQHF.

The gene calls are TRBV7-8 and TRBJ2-3; D may be TRBD1 (7 bases). This CDR3 has 16 residues. The V and J ends lost 4 bases and 2 bases respectively, with 16 bases between them. CDR1 SGHVS and CDR2 FQNEAQ come from the germline V gene. DNA for the CDR3: TGTGCCAGCAGCTCAGGAGGGGGCGGGGTCACAGATACGCAGTATTTT. It encodes CASSSGGGGVTDTQYF.